This is a list of T cell receptor beta chains from one sample in a study of blood T cell repertoires in COVID-19. TCRdb keeps only in-frame clones here, not all; method: immunoSEQ multiplex PCR. The sample yields some 180,000 clones, roughly 88% seen once. The specimen sequenced was peripheral blood. Receptors were obtained from a man between 18 and 35 years old with COVID-19, enrolled during active disease. CDR3s include the opening cysteine and the closing phenylalanine or tryptophan. The D gene is left open where the match is weak. Not all rows give a size; the values are once, few, many and, for expanded clones, a class.

d_call	clone_size	v_call	j_call	cdr3_nt	cdr3_aa
NA	NA	TRBV28	TRBJ2-5	TGTGCCAGCAGCCTTGGAGGGCAAAGGGAGACCCAGTACTTC	CASSLGGQRETQYF
TRBD1	NA	TRBV6-2/TRBV6-3	TRBJ1-2	TGTGCCAGCAGTTACGGAGCAAAGGGGGCGCGGGGCTACACCTTC	CASSYGAKGARGYTF
NA	NA	TRBV7-8	TRBJ1-6	TGTGCCAGCAGCCTCTTAGGACAGCTTAATAATTCACCCCTCCACTTT	CASSLLGQLNNSPLHF
NA	NA	TRBV7-8	TRBJ1-4	TGTGCCAGCAGCTTACGGCCCCAAAACTATGCAACTAATGAAAAACTGTTTTTT	CASSLRPQNYATNEKLFF
NA	NA	TRBV30	TRBJ2-7	TGTGCCTGCCACCCGAATCTTGCGTCCTACGAGCAGTACTTC	CACHPNLASYEQYF
NA	NA	TRBV6-5	TRBJ2-2	TGTGCCAGCATCGGCGGTAACACCGGGGAGCTGTTTTTT	CASIGGNTGELFF
TRBD1	NA	TRBV24-1	TRBJ2-1	TGTGCCACCAGTGACGAGCTGGTGGGGACAGGGTACTACAATGAGCAGTTCTTC	CATSDELVGTGYYNEQFF
TRBD2	NA	TRBV19	TRBJ2-5	TGTGCCAGTAGTTTCCTAGCGGGAGTAGAGACCCAGTACTTC	CASSFLAGVETQYF
TRBD2	NA	TRBV10-1	TRBJ2-7	TGCGCCAGCAGTGATATTAGCGGGAGGTGCGAGCAGTACTTC	CASSDISGRCEQYF
TRBD1	NA	TRBV3-1/TRBV3-2	TRBJ2-7	TGTGCCAGCAGAGTCGGGACAGGGGGCTTCCACGAGCAGTACTTC	CASRVGTGGFHEQYF
TRBD1	NA	TRBV7-9	TRBJ1-1	TGTGCCAGCAGCTTGGACAGGGGTGCTTTCTTT	CASSLDRGAFF
NA	NA	TRBV28	TRBJ1-5	TGTGCCAGCAGTTTAGGTCGGTTCCTGGCCCGGCCGCGGTCAGATCAGCCCCAGCATTTT	CASSLGRFLARPRSDQPQHF
TRBD2	NA	TRBV27	TRBJ2-5	TGTGCCAGCAGTTTAAGAAATAGCGGGAGGTCAGAGACCCAGTACTTC	CASSLRNSGRSETQYF
NA	NA	TRBV6-1	TRBJ1-4	TGTGCCAGCAGTGAAGCGTCACAGGTATTCGAAAAACTGCTTTTT	CASSEASQVFEKLLF
TRBD2	NA	TRBV5-1	TRBJ2-5	TGCGCCAGCAGCCAGGGACTAGCGGGAGGGGTGAAGACCCAGTACTTC	CASSQGLAGGVKTQYF
NA	NA	TRBV19	TRBJ1-1	TGTGCCAGTAGCACGACAGGGAACACTGAAGCTTTCTTT	CASSTTGNTEAFF
TRBD2	NA	TRBV10-3	TRBJ2-7	TGTGCCATCAGTATGGCGACTAGCGGGGGGTGGAACTACGAGCAGTACTTC	CAISMATSGGWNYEQYF
TRBD1	once	TRBV30	TRBJ1-6	TGTGCCTGGAGTGTTACAGGGGGCCTCTATAATTCACCCCTCCACTTT	CAWSVTGGLYNSPLHF
TRBD1	NA	TRBV28	TRBJ1-5	TGTGCCAGCAGTACCTCCGGGACAGGAACCTCGTTTGGAAATCAGCCCCAGCATTTT	CASSTSGTGTSFGNQPQHF
TRBD1	once	TRBV6-5	TRBJ1-2	TGTGCCAGCAGTTTGGGGACAGGGGCTCGCTACACCTTC	CASSLGTGARYTF
NA	NA	TRBV7-5	TRBJ2-7	TGTGCCAGAATGACTGGGGCGCTTAGGGACGAGCAGTACTTC	CARMTGALRDEQYF